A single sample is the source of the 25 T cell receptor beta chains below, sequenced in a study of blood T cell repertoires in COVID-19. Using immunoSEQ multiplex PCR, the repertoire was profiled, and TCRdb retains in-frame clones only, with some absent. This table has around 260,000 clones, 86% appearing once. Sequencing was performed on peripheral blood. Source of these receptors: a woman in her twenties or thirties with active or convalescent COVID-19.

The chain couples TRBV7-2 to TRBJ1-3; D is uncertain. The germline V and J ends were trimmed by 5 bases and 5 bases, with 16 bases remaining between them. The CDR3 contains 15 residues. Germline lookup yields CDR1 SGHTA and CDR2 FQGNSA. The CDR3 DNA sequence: TGTGCCAGCAGCCTAGGAAGATTGGGCAGAAACACCATATATTTT. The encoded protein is CASSLGRLGRNTIYF.

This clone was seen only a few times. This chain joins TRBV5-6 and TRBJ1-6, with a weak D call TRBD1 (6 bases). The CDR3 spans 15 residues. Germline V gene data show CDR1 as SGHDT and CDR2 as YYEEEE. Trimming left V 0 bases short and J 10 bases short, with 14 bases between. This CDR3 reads CASSLGMWGPSPLHF. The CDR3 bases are TGTGCCAGCAGCTTGGGGATGTGGGGGCCATCACCCCTCCACTTT.

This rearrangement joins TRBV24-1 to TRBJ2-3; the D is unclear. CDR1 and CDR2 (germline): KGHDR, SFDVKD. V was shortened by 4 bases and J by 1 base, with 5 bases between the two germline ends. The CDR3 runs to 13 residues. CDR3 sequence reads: CATSDSRTDTQYF. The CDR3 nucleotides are TGTGCCACCAGTGACTCTCGCACAGATACGCAGTATTTT.

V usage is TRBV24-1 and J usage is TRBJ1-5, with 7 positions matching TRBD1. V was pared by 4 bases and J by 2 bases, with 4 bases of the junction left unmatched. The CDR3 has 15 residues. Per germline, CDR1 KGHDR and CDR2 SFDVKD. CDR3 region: CATSDSTGRNQPQHF. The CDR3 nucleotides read TGTGCCACCAGTGACTCGACAGGGCGCAATCAGCCCCAGCATTTT.

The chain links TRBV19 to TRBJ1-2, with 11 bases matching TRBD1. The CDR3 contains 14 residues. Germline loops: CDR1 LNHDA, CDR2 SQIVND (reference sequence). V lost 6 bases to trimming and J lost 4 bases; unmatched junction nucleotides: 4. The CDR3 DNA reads TGTGCCAGTAGATGGACAGGGGGCGTCTATGGCTACACCTTC. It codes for CASRWTGGVYGYTF.

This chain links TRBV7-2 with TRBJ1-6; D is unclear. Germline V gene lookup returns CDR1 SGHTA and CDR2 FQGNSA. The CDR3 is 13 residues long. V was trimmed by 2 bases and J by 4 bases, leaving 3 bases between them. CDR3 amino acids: CASSLQYNSPLHF. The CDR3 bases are TGTGCCAGCAGCTTACAGTATAATTCACCCCTCCACTTT.

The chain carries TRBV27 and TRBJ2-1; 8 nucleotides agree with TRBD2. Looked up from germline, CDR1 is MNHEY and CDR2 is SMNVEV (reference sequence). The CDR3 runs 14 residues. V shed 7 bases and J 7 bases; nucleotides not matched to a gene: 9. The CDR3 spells CASIGTRTRNEQFF. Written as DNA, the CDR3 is TGTGCCAGCATAGGGACTAGGACGAGGAATGAGCAGTTCTTC.

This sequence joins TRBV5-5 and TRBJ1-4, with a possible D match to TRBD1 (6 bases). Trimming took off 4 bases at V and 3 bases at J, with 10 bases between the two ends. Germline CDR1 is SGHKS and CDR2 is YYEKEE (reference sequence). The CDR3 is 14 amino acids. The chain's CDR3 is CASSLGQPNEKLFF. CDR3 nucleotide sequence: TGTGCCAGCAGCCTCGGACAGCCTAATGAAAAACTGTTTTTT.

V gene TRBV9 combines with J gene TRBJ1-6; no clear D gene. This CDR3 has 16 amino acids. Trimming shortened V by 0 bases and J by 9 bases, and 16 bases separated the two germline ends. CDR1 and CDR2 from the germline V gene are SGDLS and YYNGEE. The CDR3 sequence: CASSVVPGIGSSPLHF. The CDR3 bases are TGTGCCAGCAGCGTAGTCCCCGGGATAGGAAGTTCACCCCTCCACTTT.

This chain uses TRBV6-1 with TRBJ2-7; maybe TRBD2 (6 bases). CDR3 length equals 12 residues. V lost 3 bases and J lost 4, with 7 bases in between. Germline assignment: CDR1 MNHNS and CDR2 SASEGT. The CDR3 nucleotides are TGTGCCAGCAGTGAGGGGAGGTACGAGCAGTACTTC. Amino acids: CASSEGRYEQYF.

CDR3 residues: CASSQDRRGTVEGYTF. The DNA for the CDR3 is TGCGCCAGCAGCCAAGATCGACGCGGGACGGTGGAGGGCTACACCTTC. V and J are TRBV4-3 and TRBJ1-2; D might be TRBD1 (5 bases). Trimming shortened V by 0 bases and J by 8 bases, and 19 bases separated the two germline ends. The germline gives CDR1 LGHNA, CDR2 YSLEER. This CDR3 has 16 residues.

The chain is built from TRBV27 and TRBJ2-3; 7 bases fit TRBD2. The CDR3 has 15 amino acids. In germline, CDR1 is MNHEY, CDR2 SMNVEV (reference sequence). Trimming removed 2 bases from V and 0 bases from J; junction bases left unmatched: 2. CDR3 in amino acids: CASSLKAGSTDTQYF. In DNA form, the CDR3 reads TGTGCCAGCAGTTTAAAAGCGGGGAGCACAGATACGCAGTATTTT.

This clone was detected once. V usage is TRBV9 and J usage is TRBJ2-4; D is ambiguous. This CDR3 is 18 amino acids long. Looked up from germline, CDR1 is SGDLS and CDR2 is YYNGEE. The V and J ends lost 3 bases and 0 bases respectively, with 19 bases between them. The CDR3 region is CASSARLSTNAAKNIQYF. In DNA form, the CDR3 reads TGTGCCAGCAGCGCCCGCCTTTCCACTAATGCAGCCAAAAACATTCAGTACTTC.

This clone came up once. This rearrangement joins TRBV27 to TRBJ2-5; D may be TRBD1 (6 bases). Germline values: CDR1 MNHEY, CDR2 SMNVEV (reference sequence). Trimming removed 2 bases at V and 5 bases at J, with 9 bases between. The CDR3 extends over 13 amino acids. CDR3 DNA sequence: TGTGCCAGCAGTTTAACAGGGTTCGAGACCCAGTACTTC. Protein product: CASSLTGFETQYF.

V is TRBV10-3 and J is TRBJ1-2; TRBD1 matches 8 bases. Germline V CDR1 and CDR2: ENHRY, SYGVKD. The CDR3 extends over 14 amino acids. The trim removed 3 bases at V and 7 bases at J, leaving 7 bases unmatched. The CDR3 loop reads CAISDGQGDVGYTF. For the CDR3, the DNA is TGTGCCATCAGTGACGGACAGGGAGATGTTGGCTACACCTTC.

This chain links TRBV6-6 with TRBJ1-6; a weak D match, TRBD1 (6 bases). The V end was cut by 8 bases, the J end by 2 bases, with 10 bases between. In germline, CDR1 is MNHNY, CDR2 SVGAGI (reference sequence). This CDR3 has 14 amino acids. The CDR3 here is CASSAGAYNSPLHF. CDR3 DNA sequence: TGTGCCAGCTCGGCAGGGGCCTATAATTCACCCCTCCACTTT.

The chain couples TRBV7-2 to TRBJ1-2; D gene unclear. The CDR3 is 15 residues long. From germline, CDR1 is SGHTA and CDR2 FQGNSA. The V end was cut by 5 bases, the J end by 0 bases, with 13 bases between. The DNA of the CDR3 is TGTGCCAGCAGCCCCCAATACGGGACTAACTATGGCTACACCTTC. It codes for CASSPQYGTNYGYTF.

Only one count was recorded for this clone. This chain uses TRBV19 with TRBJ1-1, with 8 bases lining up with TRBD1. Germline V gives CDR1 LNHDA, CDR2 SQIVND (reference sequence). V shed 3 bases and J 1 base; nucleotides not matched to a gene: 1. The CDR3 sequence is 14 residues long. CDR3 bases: TGTGCCAGTAGTATCGGGACAGGGAACACTGAAGCTTTCTTT. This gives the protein CASSIGTGNTEAFF.

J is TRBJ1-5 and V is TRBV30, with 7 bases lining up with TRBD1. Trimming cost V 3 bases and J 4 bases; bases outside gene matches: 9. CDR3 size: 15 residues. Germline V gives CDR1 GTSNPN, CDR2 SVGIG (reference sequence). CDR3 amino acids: CAWSPGTAINQPQHF. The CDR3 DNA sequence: TGTGCCTGGAGCCCGGGGACAGCTATTAATCAGCCCCAGCATTTT.

In DNA, the CDR3 is TGTGCCAGCAGCAGCAGGGCAGGCAATGAGCAGTTCTTC. This gives the protein CASSSRAGNEQFF. The V gene is TRBV11-3, the J gene TRBJ2-1; tentative D call: TRBD1 (5 bases). V was cut by 5 bases and J by 6 bases, with 11 bases left in between. Germline V gives CDR1 SGHNT, CDR2 YENEEA. The CDR3 spans 13 residues.

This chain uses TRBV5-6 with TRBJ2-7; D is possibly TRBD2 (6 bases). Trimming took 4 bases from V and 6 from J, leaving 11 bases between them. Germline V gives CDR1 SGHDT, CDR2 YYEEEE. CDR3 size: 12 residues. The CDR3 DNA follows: TGTGCCAGCAGCCCATGGGGAGGCGAGCAGTACTTC. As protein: CASSPWGGEQYF.

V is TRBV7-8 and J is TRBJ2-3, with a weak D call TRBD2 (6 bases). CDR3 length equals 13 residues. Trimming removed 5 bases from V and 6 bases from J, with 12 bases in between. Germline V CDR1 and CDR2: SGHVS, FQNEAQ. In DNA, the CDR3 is TGTGCCAGCAGCCGACGGAGGGGCGATACGCAGTATTTT. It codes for CASSRRRGDTQYF.

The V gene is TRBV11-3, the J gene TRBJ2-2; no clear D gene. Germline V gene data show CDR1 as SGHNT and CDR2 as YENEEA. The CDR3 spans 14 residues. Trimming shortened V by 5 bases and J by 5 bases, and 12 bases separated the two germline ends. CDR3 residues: CASSRSGLTGELFF. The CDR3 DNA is TGTGCCAGCAGCAGGTCGGGTCTTACCGGGGAGCTGTTTTTT.

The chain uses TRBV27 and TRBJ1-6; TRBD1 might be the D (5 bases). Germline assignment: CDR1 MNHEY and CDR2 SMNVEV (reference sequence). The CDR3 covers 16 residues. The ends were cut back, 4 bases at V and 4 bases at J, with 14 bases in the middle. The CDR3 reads CASSSAGRGYNSPLHF. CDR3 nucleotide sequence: TGTGCCAGCAGTTCCGCAGGGCGGGGTTATAATTCACCCCTCCACTTT.

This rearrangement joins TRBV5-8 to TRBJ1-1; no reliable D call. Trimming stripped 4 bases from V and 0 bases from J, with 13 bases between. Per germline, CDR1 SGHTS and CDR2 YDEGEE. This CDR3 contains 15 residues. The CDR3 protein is CASSPTPPMNTEAFF. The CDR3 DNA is TGTGCCAGCAGCCCCACTCCCCCCATGAACACTGAAGCTTTCTTT.